These 24 T cell receptor beta chains share one sample of origin, sequenced in a study of T cells after yellow fever vaccination. MiXCR was run by TCRdb on the 5' RACE reads, yielding one entry per CDR3 protein. Of around 140,000 distinct CDR3 sequences in the sample, 5% to 8% are singletons; the top ten hold more than 0.55%. Sequenced here: CD4+ T cells sorted from PBMCs, sampled 10 days after the yellow fever booster vaccination. All receptors come from a man aged 30 to 39 who received the YFV17D yellow fever vaccine.

This clonotype was seen a handful of times. The rearrangement uses TRBV7-9 and TRBJ2-1; weak D call: TRBD2 (5 bases). Between the trimmed V and J ends, which lost 5 bases and 0 bases, there was a span of 14 bases. Germline CDR1 and CDR2: SEHNR and FQNEAQ (reference sequence). The CDR3 has 16 amino acids. This CDR3 reads CASSPGLLRSYNEQFF. DNA for the CDR3: TGTGCCAGCAGCCCCGGACTCCTTCGCTCCTACAATGAGCAGTTCTTC.

This chain links TRBV10-2 with TRBJ2-5; D call uncertain. The CDR3 consists of 14 residues. Germline V lookup: CDR1 WSHSY, CDR2 SAAADI. Trimming removed 5 bases at V and 5 bases at J, with 15 bases between. CDR3 amino acids: CASSPLTLGETQYF. CDR3 DNA: TGCGCCAGCAGTCCTTTGACGCTGGGGGAGACCCAGTACTTC.

There are many counts of this clonotype. The rearrangement uses TRBV5-1 and TRBJ2-6, with D hard to call. Deletions cut 6 bases from V and 2 bases from J, with 12 bases between. CDR1 is SGHRS and CDR2 is YFSETQ in the germline V gene. The CDR3 extends over 15 amino acids. The CDR3 DNA sequence: TGCGCCAGCACCCCAACGGGCCCTGGGGCCAACGTCCTGACTTTC. Translated: CASTPTGPGANVLTF.

This clonotype was seen at least ten times. The gene calls are TRBV4-2 and TRBJ2-5, with 11 bases matching TRBD1. Germline-derived CDR1 and CDR2 are LGHNA and YNFKEQ. Trimming took 6 bases from V and 7 from J; bases not matched to a gene: 4. The CDR3 is 13 residues long. The CDR3 bases are TGTGCCAGCAGAGGACAGGGGGCGGGGACCCAGTACTTC. Translating gives CASRGQGAGTQYF.

This clonotype showed up many times. The chain uses TRBV20-1 and TRBJ2-1, with D uncertain. Trimming took 6 bases from V and 2 from J, leaving 14 bases between them. CDR1 DFQATT and CDR2 SNEGSKA come from the germline V gene (reference sequence). CDR3 length equals 14 residues. CDR3 bases: TGCAGTGCCGGCCCGTGGCGGACCTACAATGAGCAGTTCTTC. Protein: CSAGPWRTYNEQFF.

The chain uses TRBV5-4 and TRBJ2-7; 10 bases are a match to TRBD2. The CDR3 totals 16 residues. Germline-derived CDR1 and CDR2 are SGHNT and YYREEE (reference sequence). V gave up 2 bases and J gave up 3 bases; unmatched junction bases: 8. The CDR3 nucleotides read TGTGCCAGCAGCTTAGGTAGCGGGAGGAGGAGCTACGAGCAGTACTTC. Amino acids: CASSLGSGRRSYEQYF.

This clonotype has a count of ten or more. The rearrangement joins TRBV4-3 to TRBJ2-7; D is perhaps TRBD1 (5 bases). Trimming shortened V by 0 bases and J by 2 bases, and 8 bases separated the two germline ends. The CDR3 runs 14 residues. Per germline, CDR1 LGHNA and CDR2 YSLEER. DNA of the CDR3: TGCGCCAGCAGCCAAGATGCAGGGCCCTACGAGCAGTACTTC. Translating gives CASSQDAGPYEQYF.

The table lists this clonotype with many counts. The chain combines TRBV20-1 with TRBJ1-1; D gene uncertain. Germline CDR1 and CDR2: DFQATT and SNEGSKA (reference sequence). V was cut by 3 bases and J by 6 bases, with 11 bases left in between. The CDR3 sequence is 12 residues long. In DNA form, the CDR3 reads TGCAGTGCTAGTCAGGCTGACCCTGAAGCTTTCTTT. This sequence encodes CSASQADPEAFF.

There are many counts of this clonotype. This chain joins TRBV6-5 and TRBJ2-6, with D perhaps TRBD1 or TRBD2 (5 bases each). Trimming stripped 4 bases from V and 0 bases from J, with 16 bases between. The germline V gene has CDR1 MNHEY and CDR2 SVGAGI. The CDR3 has 18 residues. CDR3: CASSFDGARSSGANVLTF. For the CDR3, the DNA is TGTGCCAGCAGTTTCGACGGGGCGCGAAGCTCTGGGGCCAACGTCCTGACTTTC.

The table lists this clonotype with many counts. V and J are TRBV12-3 or TRBV12-4 and TRBJ2-7, with 8 bases lining up with TRBD2. The CDR3 runs 14 residues. Trimming cost V 6 bases and J 3 bases; bases outside gene matches: 7. CDR3 protein: CASSPGTRSYEQYF. CDR3 DNA: TGTGCCAGCAGCCCCGGGACTAGGAGCTACGAGCAGTACTTC.

This clonotype was seen more than once but under ten times. The rearrangement uses TRBV30 and TRBJ2-2, with 7 nucleotides matching TRBD1. J lost 2 bases, V lost 2 bases, and 14 bases had no gene match. CDR1 and CDR2 from the germline V gene are GTSNPN and SVGIG (reference sequence). This CDR3 is built from 18 residues. CDR3 nucleotides: TGTGCCTGGAGTTCCCCCCAGGGGGACAGCGCCAACACCGGGGAGCTGTTTTTT. Its protein is CAWSSPQGDSANTGELFF.

Points on this clonotype: A much bigger clone sits one base away, suggesting this may be a read error. The V gene is TRBV12-3 or TRBV12-4, the J gene TRBJ2-5; no firm D call. V was pared by 3 bases and J by 2 bases, with 7 bases between. The CDR3 is 13 residues long. CDR3 residues: CASSFVRQETQYF. CDR3 sequence (DNA): TGTGCCAGCAGTTTTGTTAGACAAGAGACCCAGTACTTC.

The table lists this clonotype with many counts. The chain recombines TRBV12-3 or TRBV12-4 with TRBJ2-6; tentative D call: TRBD2 (5 bases). This CDR3 contains 17 residues. Trimming cost V 1 base and J 1 base, with 11 bases left between them. The CDR3 region is CASSLVRATSGANVLTF. CDR3 DNA: TGTGCCAGCAGTTTAGTGCGGGCCACGTCTGGGGCCAACGTCCTGACTTTC.

This clonotype was picked up many times. The genes are TRBV18 and TRBJ2-5; a weak D match, TRBD1 (6 bases). Germline assignment: CDR1 KGHSH and CDR2 LQKENI. The CDR3 is 12 residues long. Trimming pared 9 bases from V and 0 bases from J, leaving 8 bases between. The CDR3 loop is CASRDNQETQYF. The CDR3 bases are TGTGCCAGTCGGGACAACCAAGAGACCCAGTACTTC.

The V gene is TRBV29-1, the J gene TRBJ2-5; 9 bases agree with TRBD2. CDR1 SQVTM and CDR2 ANQGSEA come from the germline V gene. The V gene end was trimmed by 0 bases and the J gene end by 5 bases; junction bases not matched to a gene: 7. The CDR3 has 15 residues. Written as DNA, the CDR3 is TGCAGCGTTGAAGATCCTTATAGCGGGAGTGAGACCCAGTACTTC. Translating gives CSVEDPYSGSETQYF. Full variable domain (rest looked up from reference TRBV29-1 and TRBJ2-5): SAVISQKPSRDICQRGTSLTIQCQVDSQVTMMFWYRQQPGQSLTLIATANQGSEATYESGFVIDKFPISRPNLTFSTLTVSNMSPEDSSIYLCSVEDPYSGSETQYFGPGTRLLVL.

In its sample, this clonotype was seen many times. This chain connects TRBV30 to TRBJ2-1; the D gene is possibly TRBD2 (5 bases). There are 13 residues in the CDR3. V was clipped by 1 base and J by 10 bases, with 14 bases between them. Per germline, CDR1 GTSNPN and CDR2 SVGIG (reference sequence). DNA of the CDR3: TGTGCCTGGAGTGGACTAATTTTACGCGAGCAGTTCTTC. Its translation is CAWSGLILREQFF. The whole variable domain, filled in from reference TRBV30 and TRBJ2-1, reads SQTIHQWPATLVQPVGSPLSLECTVEGTSNPNLYWYRQAAGRGLQLLFYSVGIGQISSEVPQNLSASRPQDRQFILSSKKLLLSDSGFYLCAWSGLILREQFFGPGTRLTVL.

There are many counts of this clonotype. The chain links TRBV12-3 or TRBV12-4 to TRBJ1-2, with TRBD1 matching over 10 bases. J lost 4 bases, V lost 4 bases, and 6 bases had no gene match. The CDR3 runs to 15 residues. The chain's CDR3 is CASSSRTGGAYGYTF. The CDR3 DNA sequence: TGTGCCAGCAGTTCGAGGACAGGGGGGGCCTATGGCTACACCTTC.

This clonotype occurred many times. V is TRBV6-1 and J is TRBJ2-3; D call uncertain. The germline V and J ends were trimmed by 6 bases and 2 bases, with 24 bases remaining between them. Looked up from germline, CDR1 is MNHNS and CDR2 is SASEGT. CDR3 length: 18 amino acids. The CDR3 DNA follows: TGTGCCAGCAGCCCCTACTCGGTAGGGCAATCCCTCACAGATACGCAGTATTTT. Translated, it gives CASSPYSVGQSLTDTQYF.

At least ten counts were recorded for this clonotype. In DNA form, the CDR3 reads TGCGCCAGCAGCTCTAGCCGGGAGGGCTACACCTTC. This sequence encodes CASSSSREGYTF. V and J are TRBV5-1 and TRBJ1-2; D not resolved. The CDR3 contains 12 residues. Germline V gene sequence: CDR1 SGHRS, CDR2 YFSETQ. Trimming left V 3 bases short and J 8 bases short, with 11 bases between.

This clonotype has ten or more counts. V is TRBV11-2 and J is TRBJ2-7, with D possibly being TRBD2 (5 bases). Germline CDR1 and CDR2: SGHAT and FQNNGV. V lost 3 bases and J 4 bases, leaving 13 bases between the germline ends. CDR3 size: 14 residues. CDR3 in amino acids: CASSFESGIYEQYF. DNA for the CDR3: TGTGCCAGCAGCTTTGAGAGCGGTATTTACGAGCAGTACTTC.

This clonotype has a count of ten or more. It is likely a read error, because the conserved phenylalanine at the end of the CDR3 is missing. It is unclear where the CDR3 begins or ends on the DNA, so no DNA is shown, and the CDR3 is as TCRdb lists it. The chain combines TRBV21-1 with TRBJ1-2. TRBV21-1 is a listed pseudogene. The CDR3 is made up of 9 amino acids, end residues included. This chain's CDR3 is CASSKNGLE.

A word on this clonotype: One end of the junction varies from germline; a read error may be responsible. V and J are TRBV7-2 and TRBJ2-3; 12 nucleotides line up with TRBD2. This CDR3 is 17 amino acids long. Germline CDR1 reads SGHTA; CDR2 reads FQGNSA. CDR3 protein: CATSPTTSGGQIDTQYF. For the CDR3, the DNA is TGTGCCACCAGCCCAACGACTAGCGGGGGTCAAATAGATACGCAGTATTTT.

As concerns this clonotype: Given a much more abundant clone one base away, this may be a read error. The chain combines TRBV6-2 or TRBV6-3 with TRBJ2-1, with 7 bases aligning to TRBD2. Trimming took 5 bases from V and 9 from J; bases not matched to a gene: 4. This CDR3 contains 12 residues. CDR1 is MNHEY and CDR2 is SVGEGT in the germline V gene. The CDR3 reads CASSQTSLEQFF. For the CDR3, the DNA is TGTGCCAGCAGTCAGACTAGCCTTGAGCAGTTCTTC.

This clonotype has ten or more counts. The V gene is TRBV3-1, the J gene TRBJ1-5; unclear D gene. This CDR3 spans 15 amino acids. The V end was cut by 1 base, the J end by 4 bases, with 11 bases between. Per germline, CDR1 LGHDT and CDR2 YNNKEL (reference sequence). CDR3 sequence (DNA): TGTGCCAGCAGCCAAGGAGCGAACGAGAATCAGCCCCAGCATTTT. This translates into CASSQGANENQPQHF.